The rows below give T cell receptor beta chains drawn from one sample of a study of CD8+CD57+ T cells in acquired aplastic anemia. Via MiXCR, TCRdb re-called the reads, giving one row per CDR3 protein. The sample shows approximately 190,000 distinct CDR3 sequences, nearly 50% of them seen only once. The sequencing sample was made of sorted CD4+, CD8+, or CD8+CD57+ T cells (not recorded which) from PBMCs. The receptors here all came from a human donor with aplastic anemia. The CDR3 runs from the conserved cysteine through the conserved F or W. Each record gives: J gene, clone size, V gene, D gene, CDR3 protein, CDR3 DNA. D genes are given only for firm matches. The size of a clone is reported for some rows only, either as once, few or many, or as a class for expanded clones.

>TRBJ2-7|few|TRBV7-9|TRBD1
CASSLGQGFYEQYF
TGTGCCAGCAGCTTGGGACAGGGGTTTTACGAGCAGTACTTC
>TRBJ2-3|-|TRBV4-2|TRBD2
CASSQEAGGGATQYF
TGTGCCAGCAGCCAAGAAGCGGGGGGCGGAGCTACGCAGTATTTT
>TRBJ2-5|-|TRBV9|-
CASSPGTTQETQYF
TGTGCCAGCAGCCCCGGGACAACCCAAGAGACCCAGTACTTC
>TRBJ2-6|once|TRBV5-1|-
CASRKQLSGANVLTF
TGCGCCAGCCGGAAACAGCTCTCTGGGGCCAACGTCCTGACTTTC
>TRBJ1-1|few|TRBV7-6|-
CASSLVGESTEAFF
TGTGCCAGCAGCTTAGTAGGGGAGTCCACTGAAGCTTTCTTT
>TRBJ2-3|-|TRBV24-1|TRBD2
CATSDSRGGATDTQYF
TGTGCCACCAGTGACTCGCGGGGGGGAGCCACAGATACGCAGTATTTT
>TRBJ2-1|many|TRBV20-1|-
CSARDPGWTLRSEQFF
TGCAGTGCTAGGGACCCCGGTTGGACCCTTCGAAGTGAGCAGTTCTTC
>TRBJ2-5|-|TRBV5-1|TRBD2
CASSPARGGAETQYF
TGCGCCAGCAGCCCAGCCCGGGGGGGGGCAGAGACCCAGTACTTC
>TRBJ2-7|many|TRBV5-1|TRBD2
CASSHRSGRAEYEQYF
TGCGCCAGCAGCCACCGAAGCGGGAGGGCCGAGTACGAGCAGTACTTC
>TRBJ2-1|-|TRBV15|TRBD1
CATRPGTAIYNEQFF
TGTGCCACCAGACCGGGGACAGCTATCTACAATGAGCAGTTCTTC
>TRBJ2-1|once|TRBV7-6|-
CASSFLSGDSYNEQFF
TGTGCCAGCAGCTTTCTCTCCGGGGACTCTTACAATGAGCAGTTCTTC
>TRBJ2-6|-|TRBV29-1|TRBD1
CSVVTRDRASGANVLTF
TGCAGCGTTGTAACGCGGGACAGGGCGTCTGGGGCCAACGTCCTGACTTTC
>TRBJ2-3|-|TRBV3-1|-
CASSQDRRAITQYF
TGTGCCAGCAGCCAAGACCGCCGAGCGATTACCCAGTATTTT
>TRBJ1-2|-|TRBV25-1|TRBD1
CASRTGGSVDGYTF
TGTGCCAGCAGGACAGGGGGATCGGTCGATGGCTACACCTTC
>TRBJ1-2|many|TRBV6-1|TRBD1
CASSHSRTGGSYGYTF
TGTGCCAGCAGTCATTCTAGGACAGGGGGTAGCTATGGCTACACCTTC
>TRBJ1-6|few|TRBV25-1|-
CASSEGGDNSPLHF
TGTGCCAGCAGTGAGGGGGGCGATAATTCACCCCTCCACTTT
>TRBJ1-2|-|TRBV11-2|TRBD1
CASSLLPGQGYGYTF
TGTGCCAGCAGCTTACTCCCGGGACAGGGGTATGGCTACACCTTC
>TRBJ1-2|-|TRBV9|-
CASSVGMENYGYTF
TGTGCCAGCAGCGTAGGCATGGAAAACTATGGCTACACCTTC
>TRBJ2-7|many|TRBV6-2/TRBV6-3|TRBD2
CASSSGTSGRRIHEQYF
TGTGCCAGCAGTTCCGGGACTAGCGGGAGGAGAATCCACGAGCAGTACTTC
>TRBJ1-2|many|TRBV11-1|-
CASSLGGGNYGYTF
TGTGCCAGCAGCTTAGGTGGAGGGAACTATGGCTACACCTTC
>TRBJ2-7|-|TRBV20-1|-
CSARKPWYEQYF
TGCAGTGCTAGAAAACCCTGGTACGAGCAGTACTTC
>TRBJ1-5|-|TRBV20-1|-
CSARVQASNQPQHF
TGCAGTGCTAGAGTACAGGCTAGCAATCAGCCCCAGCATTTT
>TRBJ2-7|-|TRBV9|-
CASSAGDSRFYEQYF
TGTGCCAGCAGCGCGGGGGACAGCAGATTCTACGAGCAGTACTTC
>TRBJ1-2|-|TRBV19|-
CASSILVNYGYTF
TGTGCCAGTAGTATCTTGGTTAACTATGGCTACACCTTC
>TRBJ1-3|-|TRBV10-3|-
CAISEGGRSGNTIYF
TGTGCCATCAGTGAAGGGGGGCGATCTGGAAACACCATATATTTT
>TRBJ2-7|many|TRBV20-1|-
CSAKAGRTTGYEQYF
TGCAGTGCTAAGGCGGGGAGGACTACCGGGTACGAGCAGTACTTC
>TRBJ2-1|-|TRBV11-2|-
CASSLPRRGNEQFF
TGTGCCAGCAGCCTTCCCCGTCGGGGCAATGAGCAGTTCTTC
>TRBJ2-3|many|TRBV7-9|TRBD2
CASSQRGAGEVDTQYF
TGTGCCAGCAGCCAGAGAGGGGCGGGAGAGGTAGATACGCAGTATTTT
>TRBJ2-7|-|TRBV25-1|-
CASSAIAGLGSYEQYF
TGTGCCAGCAGTGCAATCGCAGGCTTGGGCTCCTACGAGCAGTACTTC